This TCR beta chain was recovered during a study of cytomegalovirus exposure and HLA in healthy donors. About this clone itself: Its antigen is not known.

Study-wide findings and caveats: A later analysis linked a missense DCLRE1C variant to TCR beta V- and J-gene trimming.

The germline V and J ends were trimmed by 5 bases and 8 bases, with 11 bases remaining between them. The CDR3 length is 12 residues. Looked up from germline, CDR1 is SGHNT and CDR2 is YYREEE (reference sequence). The PCR had 60 Vbeta and 13 Jbeta primers. Profiling relied on immunoSEQ multiplex PCR, and the TCRdb table lists in-frame clones only, not all of them. The table lists 89,000 or so clones, over 70% of them singletons. The sample comprised PBMCs. The TCR was taken from a boy between 10 and 17 years old in good health and CMV-seronegative. The V call is TRBV5-4, the J call TRBJ2-1; weak D call: TRBD1 (5 bases). The DNA for the CDR3 is TGTGCCAGCAGGGGCCGCAGGGATGAGCAGTTCTTC. Its protein product is CASRGRRDEQFF. The variable domain in full, completed from reference TRBV5-4 and TRBJ2-1, reads ETGVTQSPTHLIKTRGQQVTLRCSSQSGHNTVSWYQQALGQGPQFIFQYYREEENGRGNFPPRFSGLQFPNYSSELNVNALELDDSALYLCASRGRRDEQFFGPGTRLTVL.